This TCR beta chain originates from a study of blood T cell repertoires in COVID-19. At the level of the study: COVID-19 samples collected from the United States, Italy and Spain covered acute and convalescent phases. The cDNA or gDNA used as material had been derived from T cells, B-cell-depleted T cells, or PBMCs.

As handled by the study authors: Reference gene primer amplification gave nucleated cell count estimates. Produced via immunoSEQ multiplex PCR; TCRdb's table is partial and in-frame only. The V and J calls and the clone size are those of that table, but D and trimming were determined from the DNA. The repertoire holds a few hundred thousand clones, 80% seen once, with 9.5% to 15% in the top ten. This CDR3 is 15 amino acids long. Germline V CDR1 and CDR2: SGHTA, FQGNSA. After removal of 4 bases from V and 3 bases from J, the junction contained 4 bases not matched to a gene. The chain combines TRBV7-2 with TRBJ2-3; 10 bases match TRBD1. Material for sequencing was peripheral blood. The receptor was derived from a human donor in a cohort sampled during active COVID-19. The CDR3 DNA reads TGTGCCAGCAGCTCGACAGGGGGCATGACAGATACGCAGTATTTT. It codes for CASSSTGGMTDTQYF.